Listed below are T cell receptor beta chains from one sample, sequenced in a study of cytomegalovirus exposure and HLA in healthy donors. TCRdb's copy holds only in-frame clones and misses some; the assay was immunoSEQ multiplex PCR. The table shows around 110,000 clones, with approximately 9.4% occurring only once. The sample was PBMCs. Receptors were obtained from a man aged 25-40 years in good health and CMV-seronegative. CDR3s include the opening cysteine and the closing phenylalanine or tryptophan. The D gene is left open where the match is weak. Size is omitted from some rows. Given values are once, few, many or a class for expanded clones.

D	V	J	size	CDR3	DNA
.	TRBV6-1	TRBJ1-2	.	CASSEVGRTNYGYTF	TGTGCCAGCAGTGAAGTGGGCAGAACTAACTATGGCTACACCTTC
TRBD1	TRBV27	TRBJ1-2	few	CASSQGDLYGYTF	TGTGCCAGCAGTCAGGGGGACCTCTATGGCTACACCTTC
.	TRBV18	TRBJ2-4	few	CASSLTLVAKNIQYF	TGTGCCAGCTCACTGACTCTGGTAGCCAAAAACATTCAGTACTTC
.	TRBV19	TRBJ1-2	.	CASTSVGQSNYGYTF	.
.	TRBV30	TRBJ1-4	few	CAWSVVQGMEKLFF	TGTGCCTGGAGTGTCGTACAGGGAATGGAAAAACTGTTTTTT
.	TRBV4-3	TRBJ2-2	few	CASSQDRGSFTGELFF	TGCGCCAGCAGCCAAGATAGGGGGTCTTTCACCGGGGAGCTGTTTTTT
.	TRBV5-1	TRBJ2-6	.	CASSFGGLPISGANVLTF	TGCGCCAGCAGCTTTGGAGGGCTACCGATCTCTGGGGCCAACGTCCTGACTTTC
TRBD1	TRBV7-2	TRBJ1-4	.	CASSLGPGQGHEKLFF	TGTGCCAGCAGCTTGGGGCCGGGACAGGGTCATGAAAAACTGTTTTTT
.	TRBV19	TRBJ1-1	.	CASSIVQNTEAFF	TGTGCCAGTAGTATTGTTCAGAACACTGAAGCTTTCTTT
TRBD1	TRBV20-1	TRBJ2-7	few	CSAQQGYEQYF	TGCAGTGCTCAACAGGGGTACGAGCAGTACTTC